A selection of T cell receptor beta chains follows, all from one sample in a study of cytomegalovirus exposure and HLA in healthy donors. Sequencing was performed with immunoSEQ multiplex PCR; in TCRdb, only in-frame clones are kept and a portion is missing. The sample has 55,000 to 65,000 clones; 90% to 97% are singletons. Sequenced input: PBMCs. Receptors originate from a man between 18 and 29 years old in good health and CMV-seronegative. Each CDR3 is given with its conserved first and last residue. A D gene is named only where the DNA matches it firmly. Clone size is stated in some rows and not others, as once, few, many or a class when expanded.

D gene: NA
J gene: TRBJ2-5
V gene: TRBV27
clone size: NA
CDR3 DNA: TGTGCCAGCAGTTTATCAGGGGGAGAGACCCAGTACTTC
CDR3 protein: CASSLSGGETQYF

D gene: TRBD1
J gene: TRBJ1-5
V gene: TRBV5-6
clone size: NA
CDR3 DNA: TGTGCCAGCAGCTTGCGACAGGGCTATCAGCCCCAGCATTTT
CDR3 protein: CASSLRQGYQPQHF

D gene: NA
J gene: TRBJ2-5
V gene: TRBV9
clone size: once
CDR3 DNA: TGTGCCAGCAGCACCACTAGTGGGGAGACCCAGTACTTC
CDR3 protein: CASSTTSGETQYF

D gene: NA
J gene: TRBJ1-5
V gene: TRBV4-3
clone size: few
CDR3 DNA: TGCGCCAGCAGCCAAGGGGTCCGGGAGGGCCAGCCCCAGCATTTT
CDR3 protein: CASSQGVREGQPQHF

D gene: NA
J gene: TRBJ2-5
V gene: TRBV15
clone size: NA
CDR3 DNA: TGTGCCACCAGCGACCGGGACAAGCAAGAGACCCAGTACTTC
CDR3 protein: CATSDRDKQETQYF

D gene: TRBD1
J gene: TRBJ2-5
V gene: TRBV6-5
clone size: NA
CDR3 DNA: TGTGCCAGCAGTTACAAACCGGGACAGGGGGAGACCCAGTACTTC
CDR3 protein: CASSYKPGQGETQYF

D gene: NA
J gene: TRBJ2-1
V gene: TRBV27
clone size: NA
CDR3 DNA: TGTGCCAGCAGTAGGGGACTTCCATACAATGAGCAGTTCTTC
CDR3 protein: CASSRGLPYNEQFF

D gene: TRBD2
J gene: TRBJ2-1
V gene: TRBV5-1
clone size: NA
CDR3 DNA: TGCGCCAGCAGCTTGGTAGGACTAGCGAGGTACAATGAGCAGTTCTTC
CDR3 protein: CASSLVGLARYNEQFF

D gene: TRBD1
J gene: TRBJ2-7
V gene: TRBV5-1
clone size: NA
CDR3 DNA: TGCGCCAGCAGCTTGGCCGGGACAGGAGAGGAGGGGAAGTACTTC
CDR3 protein: CASSLAGTGEEGKYF

D gene: NA
J gene: TRBJ2-7
V gene: TRBV5-6
clone size: NA
CDR3 DNA: TGTGCCAGCAGCCCTGAGGGCGCCGAGGGACTCTCCTACGAGCAGTACTTC
CDR3 protein: CASSPEGAEGLSYEQYF

D gene: TRBD2
J gene: TRBJ2-1
V gene: TRBV28
clone size: NA
CDR3 DNA: TGTGCCAGCACCCCGGTCGGACTAGGAGGGAACAATGAGCAGTTCTTC
CDR3 protein: CASTPVGLGGNNEQFF

D gene: TRBD2
J gene: TRBJ2-3
V gene: TRBV6-1
clone size: NA
CDR3 DNA: TGTGCCAGCAGTGACGGGGGGGATACGCAGTATTTT
CDR3 protein: CASSDGGDTQYF

D gene: NA
J gene: TRBJ2-5
V gene: TRBV6-6
clone size: NA
CDR3 DNA: TGTGCCAGCACCCTAGGGGCAGGGCAGGAGACCCAGTACTTC
CDR3 protein: CASTLGAGQETQYF

D gene: TRBD2
J gene: TRBJ2-7
V gene: TRBV11-2
clone size: NA
CDR3 DNA: TGTGCCAGCAGCTCGCAAGGCCGGACTAGCGGGAGCTCCTACGAGCAGTACTTC
CDR3 protein: CASSSQGRTSGSSYEQYF

D gene: TRBD1
J gene: TRBJ1-4
V gene: TRBV27
clone size: once
CDR3 DNA: TGTGCCAGCAGTGGCCGGACAGGTGCTAATGAAAAACTGTTTTTT
CDR3 protein: CASSGRTGANEKLFF

D gene: TRBD2
J gene: TRBJ2-3
V gene: TRBV7-9
clone size: few
CDR3 DNA: TGTGCCAGCAGCTTAGGTTGGCTAGCGGGGGGCACAGATACGCAGTATTTT
CDR3 protein: CASSLGWLAGGTDTQYF

D gene: NA
J gene: TRBJ1-3
V gene: TRBV4-1
clone size: NA
CDR3 DNA: TGCGCCAGCAGCCAAGATTGGGCGTCTGGAAACACCATATATTTT
CDR3 protein: CASSQDWASGNTIYF

D gene: NA
J gene: TRBJ1-1
V gene: TRBV10-3
clone size: NA
CDR3 DNA: TGTGCCACCAAGGGGGTTACTGAAGCTTTCTTT
CDR3 protein: CATKGVTEAFF

D gene: TRBD2
J gene: TRBJ2-7
V gene: TRBV11-2
clone size: NA
CDR3 DNA: TGTGCCAGCAGCTTAGAGGGACTAGCGGGAGACGAGCAGTACTTC
CDR3 protein: CASSLEGLAGDEQYF

D gene: TRBD1
J gene: TRBJ1-3
V gene: TRBV15
clone size: NA
CDR3 DNA: TGTGCCACCAGCAGAGTAGGGGACAGGGTTTGGTCTGGAAACACCATATATTTT
CDR3 protein: CATSRVGDRVWSGNTIYF

D gene: TRBD1
J gene: TRBJ2-3
V gene: TRBV7-9
clone size: NA
CDR3 DNA: TGTGCCAGCGATTCAACAGGGGGCGCGGAAGATACGCAGTATTTT
CDR3 protein: CASDSTGGAEDTQYF

D gene: NA
J gene: TRBJ2-1
V gene: TRBV11-1
clone size: NA
CDR3 DNA: TGTGCCAGCAGCTTCCGGGTCGGGAGTGTATATGAGCAGTTCTTC
CDR3 protein: CASSFRVGSVYEQFF

D gene: TRBD2
J gene: TRBJ2-1
V gene: TRBV28
clone size: NA
CDR3 DNA: TGTGCCAGCAGTTTCGGGGGGGCCTCCTACAATGAGCAGTTCTTC
CDR3 protein: CASSFGGASYNEQFF

D gene: NA
J gene: TRBJ2-1
V gene: TRBV5-5
clone size: NA
CDR3 DNA: TGTGCCAGCGTATTGGGGAGGATCAATGAGCAGTTCTTC
CDR3 protein: CASVLGRINEQFF

D gene: NA
J gene: TRBJ2-1
V gene: TRBV7-6
clone size: NA
CDR3 DNA: TGTGCCAGCAGCTTAGGACAGAATGAGCAGTTCTTC
CDR3 protein: CASSLGQNEQFF

D gene: NA
J gene: TRBJ1-1
V gene: TRBV10-3
clone size: NA
CDR3 DNA: TGTGCCGCCCGGGGGGTCGGAGGGAACACTGAAGCTTTCTTT
CDR3 protein: CAARGVGGNTEAFF

D gene: NA
J gene: TRBJ1-2
V gene: TRBV30
clone size: NA
CDR3 DNA: TGTGCCTGGAGTGCAGGGTCCTATGGCTACACCTTC
CDR3 protein: CAWSAGSYGYTF

D gene: TRBD1
J gene: TRBJ1-1
V gene: TRBV2
clone size: NA
CDR3 DNA: TGTGCCAGCAGGGTCCGGGGACAGGGGGCCTTGGACACTGAAGCTTTCTTT
CDR3 protein: CASRVRGQGALDTEAFF

D gene: TRBD1
J gene: TRBJ1-2
V gene: TRBV28
clone size: NA
CDR3 DNA: TGTGCCAGCAGTTTAACCCCGGGACAGCCAAAGACTTATGGCTACACCTTC
CDR3 protein: CASSLTPGQPKTYGYTF

D gene: NA
J gene: TRBJ2-7
V gene: TRBV15
clone size: NA
CDR3 DNA: TGTGCCACCAGCGGGGGGGGACACCAACTCAACTACGAGCAGTACTTC
CDR3 protein: CATSGGGHQLNYEQYF

D gene: NA
J gene: TRBJ2-2
V gene: TRBV7-8
clone size: NA
CDR3 DNA: TGTGCCAGCAGTCCACTTCCTAGCGTTGCCGGGGAGCTGTTTTTT
CDR3 protein: CASSPLPSVAGELFF

D gene: TRBD1
J gene: TRBJ1-2
V gene: TRBV29-1
clone size: NA
CDR3 DNA: TGCAGCGTTGTAACAGGGGGGGCCTATGGCTACACCTTC
CDR3 protein: CSVVTGGAYGYTF

D gene: NA
J gene: TRBJ2-1
V gene: TRBV18
clone size: NA
CDR3 DNA: TGTGCCAGCTCTCCGTCAGGGGATGAGCAGTTCTTC
CDR3 protein: CASSPSGDEQFF

D gene: NA
J gene: TRBJ2-1
V gene: TRBV7-8
clone size: NA
CDR3 DNA: TGTGCCAGCAGCGCACCGGAGTCCCGGGTGGGTGAGCAGTTCTTC
CDR3 protein: CASSAPESRVGEQFF

D gene: NA
J gene: TRBJ1-5
V gene: TRBV15
clone size: NA
CDR3 DNA: TGTGCCACCAGCAGCGCAAACAGGGTGCATCAGCCCCAGCATTTT
CDR3 protein: CATSSANRVHQPQHF

D gene: NA
J gene: TRBJ2-3
V gene: TRBV5-6
clone size: NA
CDR3 DNA: TGTGCCAGCAGCTCCCGGGGAAGTGGAGATACGCAGTATTTT
CDR3 protein: CASSSRGSGDTQYF

D gene: TRBD1
J gene: TRBJ2-7
V gene: TRBV5-6
clone size: NA
CDR3 DNA: TGTGCCAGCAGCCCCGGAGGACAGGGTAGCTCCTACGAGCAGTACTTC
CDR3 protein: CASSPGGQGSSYEQYF

D gene: NA
J gene: TRBJ1-5
V gene: TRBV19
clone size: NA
CDR3 DNA: TGTGCTAGCGCAAGGGAGACCAATCAGCCCCAGCATTTT
CDR3 protein: CASARETNQPQHF

D gene: TRBD1
J gene: TRBJ2-7
V gene: TRBV29-1
clone size: NA
CDR3 DNA: TGCAGCGCCCGGGACAGGGACTCCTACGAGCAGTACTTC
CDR3 protein: CSARDRDSYEQYF

D gene: NA
J gene: TRBJ2-7
V gene: TRBV9
clone size: NA
CDR3 DNA: TGTGCCAGCAGCAAAACCGGAGAGACCTACGAGCAGTACTTC
CDR3 protein: CASSKTGETYEQYF

D gene: NA
J gene: TRBJ1-1
V gene: TRBV11-3
clone size: once
CDR3 DNA: TGTGCCAGCAGCCCCGAGAGTGGCAGGGGTCCCACTGAAGCTTTCTTT
CDR3 protein: CASSPESGRGPTEAFF

D gene: TRBD2
J gene: TRBJ2-1
V gene: TRBV18
clone size: once
CDR3 DNA: TGTGCCAGCTCACGACTAGCGGGAGGTTACAATGAGCAGTTCTTC
CDR3 protein: CASSRLAGGYNEQFF

D gene: NA
J gene: TRBJ1-1
V gene: TRBV7-2
clone size: NA
CDR3 DNA: TGTGCCAGCAGCGCTCTAATGAACACTGAAGCTTTCTTT
CDR3 protein: CASSALMNTEAFF

D gene: TRBD2
J gene: TRBJ2-5
V gene: TRBV27
clone size: once
CDR3 DNA: TGTGCCAGACCGGGACTAGCGGAGAAAGAGACCCAGTACTTC
CDR3 protein: CARPGLAEKETQYF

D gene: TRBD2
J gene: TRBJ2-2
V gene: TRBV27
clone size: NA
CDR3 DNA: TGTGCCAGCAGTTTGCTTAGCGGGAGATACACCGGGGAGCTGTTTTTT
CDR3 protein: CASSLLSGRYTGELFF

D gene: TRBD1
J gene: TRBJ2-1
V gene: TRBV5-1
clone size: NA
CDR3 DNA: TGCGCCAGCAGCAGTGACAGGGGCGGGGATGAGCAGTTCTTC
CDR3 protein: CASSSDRGGDEQFF

D gene: NA
J gene: TRBJ2-3
V gene: TRBV10-3
clone size: NA
CDR3 DNA: TGTGCCCACCAAGCCCGGGGCACAGATACGCAGTATTTT
CDR3 protein: CAHQARGTDTQYF

D gene: NA
J gene: TRBJ1-2
V gene: TRBV9
clone size: NA
CDR3 DNA: TGTGCCAGTCGTGGACAGAACTATGGCTACACCTTC
CDR3 protein: CASRGQNYGYTF

D gene: TRBD2
J gene: TRBJ2-1
V gene: TRBV28
clone size: NA
CDR3 DNA: TGTGCCAGCACCAACACCCAGCGGGACTCCTACAATGAGCAGTTCTTC
CDR3 protein: CASTNTQRDSYNEQFF

D gene: NA
J gene: TRBJ2-7
V gene: TRBV7-2
clone size: NA
CDR3 DNA: TGTGCCAGCAGCTTAAAGCGGAACGCCTACGAGCAGTACTTC
CDR3 protein: CASSLKRNAYEQYF

D gene: NA
J gene: TRBJ2-7
V gene: TRBV18
clone size: NA
CDR3 DNA: TGTGCCAGCTCACGAAACAGGGAAAGCTACGAGCAGTACTTC
CDR3 protein: CASSRNRESYEQYF

D gene: TRBD1
J gene: TRBJ2-5
V gene: TRBV14
clone size: NA
CDR3 DNA: TGTGCCAGCAGCCGGTACAGGGGAGAGACCCAGTACTTC
CDR3 protein: CASSRYRGETQYF

D gene: NA
J gene: TRBJ1-5
V gene: TRBV7-2
clone size: once
CDR3 DNA: TGTGCCAGCAGCTTAGGAGGGCCGGGATATAACAACAATCAGCCCCAGCATTTT
CDR3 protein: CASSLGGPGYNNNQPQHF

D gene: NA
J gene: TRBJ1-2
V gene: TRBV19
clone size: NA
CDR3 DNA: TGTGCCAGTAGTATCCAGGCCTCGTATGGCTACACCTTC
CDR3 protein: CASSIQASYGYTF

D gene: NA
J gene: TRBJ2-3
V gene: TRBV9
clone size: NA
CDR3 DNA: TGTGCCAGCAGCGTCGACAGGAGCACAGATACGCAGTATTTT
CDR3 protein: CASSVDRSTDTQYF

D gene: NA
J gene: TRBJ2-7
V gene: TRBV7-6
clone size: NA
CDR3 DNA: TGTGCCAGCAGCTCCCCCCGGGACAACGACTACGAGCAGTACTTC
CDR3 protein: CASSSPRDNDYEQYF

D gene: NA
J gene: TRBJ1-1
V gene: TRBV5-1
clone size: NA
CDR3 DNA: TGCGCCAGCAGCTCTCAGGGGATGGAAGCTTTCTTT
CDR3 protein: CASSSQGMEAFF